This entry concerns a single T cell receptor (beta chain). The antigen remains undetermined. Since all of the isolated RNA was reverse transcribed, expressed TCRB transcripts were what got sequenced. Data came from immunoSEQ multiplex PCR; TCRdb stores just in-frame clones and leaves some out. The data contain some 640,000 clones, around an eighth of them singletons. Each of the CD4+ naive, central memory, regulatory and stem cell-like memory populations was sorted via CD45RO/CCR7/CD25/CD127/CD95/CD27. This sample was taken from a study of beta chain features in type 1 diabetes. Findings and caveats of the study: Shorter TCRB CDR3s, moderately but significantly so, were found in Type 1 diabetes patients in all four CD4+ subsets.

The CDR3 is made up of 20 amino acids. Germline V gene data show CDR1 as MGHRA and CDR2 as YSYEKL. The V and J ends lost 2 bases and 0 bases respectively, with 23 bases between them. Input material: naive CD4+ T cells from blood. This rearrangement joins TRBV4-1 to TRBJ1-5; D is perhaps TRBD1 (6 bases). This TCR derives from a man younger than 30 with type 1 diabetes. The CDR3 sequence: CASSQTSDSTMEGSNQPQHF. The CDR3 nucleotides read TGCGCCAGCAGCCAAACTTCGGACAGTACTATGGAGGGTAGCAATCAGCCCCAGCATTTT.